This TCR beta chain came from a study of blood T cell repertoires in COVID-19. Whole-study context: The study drew acute and convalescent COVID-19 samples from the United States, Italy and Spain.

Seattle cases were enrolled at active infection and followed longitudinally. The germline V gene has CDR1 MNHEY and CDR2 SVGAGI. V lost 5 bases, J lost 6 bases, and 5 bases stayed unmatched. This CDR3 comprises 13 residues. As handled by the study authors: Cell counts per sample came from amplifying reference gene primers. The protocol was immunoSEQ multiplex PCR, while the TCRdb copy is restricted to in-frame clones and leaves out a portion. The V and J calls and clone size are taken from that table; D and trimming were inferred from the DNA. The repertoire holds about 59,000 clones, with more than 80% as singletons.

V is TRBV6-5 and J is TRBJ2-7, with TRBD1 matching over 9 bases. Sequencing was carried out using peripheral blood. This clonotype was sampled from a man aged 55-75 years with COVID-19, enrolled during active disease. Here the CDR3 reads CASSMGQGREQYF. The DNA of the CDR3 is TGTGCCAGCAGTATGGGACAGGGACGCGAGCAGTACTTC.